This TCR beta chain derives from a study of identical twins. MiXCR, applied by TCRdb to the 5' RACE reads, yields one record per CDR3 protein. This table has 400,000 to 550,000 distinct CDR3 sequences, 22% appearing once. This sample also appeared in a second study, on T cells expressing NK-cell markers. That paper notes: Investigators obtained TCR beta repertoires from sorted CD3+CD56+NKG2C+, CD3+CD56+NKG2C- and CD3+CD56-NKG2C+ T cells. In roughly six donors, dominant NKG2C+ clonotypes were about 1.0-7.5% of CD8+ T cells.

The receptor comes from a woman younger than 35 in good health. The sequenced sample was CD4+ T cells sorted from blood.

The DNA for the CDR3 is TGTGCCAGCAGCTTAGGGGCCAGCGGGGGGGTCAATGAGCAGTTCTTC. Translation: CASSLGASGGVNEQFF. The chain has TRBV11-2 and TRBJ2-1; 10 bases align to TRBD2. The CDR3 spans 16 residues. V lost 1 base, J lost 6 bases, and 6 bases stayed unmatched. Germline-derived CDR1 and CDR2 are SGHAT and FQNNGV. Supplemented by reference TRBV11-2 and TRBJ2-1, the full variable domain reads EAGVAQSPRYKIIEKRQSVAFWCNPISGHATLYWYQQILGQGPKLLIQFQNNGVVDDSQLPKDRFSAERLKGVDSTLKIQPAKLEDSAVYLCASSLGASGGVNEQFFGPGTRLTVL.